This is a list of T cell receptor beta chains from one sample in a study of regulatory T cells in long-lasting Graves disease. MiXCR, run by TCRdb on the multiplex PCR reads, gives a single entry per CDR3 protein. This sample has around 400,000 distinct CDR3 sequences, with 12% found just once. This sample was shared with a second study, whose subject was T cells in Graves' hyperthyroidism and ophthalmopathy.

Sample: peripheral blood mononuclear cells (PBMCs), taken at new diagnosis, from a patient treated with antithyroid drugs. The receptors were gathered from a woman aged 18-29 years with Graves disease. Both conserved end residues are part of each CDR3. D genes are given only for firm matches. The listing skips clone size in some rows; elsewhere it reads once, few, many or a size class.

v_call	clone_size	j_call	d_call	cdr3_aa	cdr3_nt
TRBV9	.	TRBJ1-1	.	CASTWGPNTEAFF	TGTGCCAGCACGTGGGGGCCGAACACTGAAGCTTTCTTT
TRBV20-1	many	TRBJ1-1	TRBD1	CSAKTGTEDEAFF	TGCAGTGCTAAAACAGGGACAGAAGATGAAGCTTTCTTT
TRBV28	many	TRBJ1-2	.	CASSLPPSRAF	TGTGCCAGCAGCCTCCCGCCCAGCCGCGCCTTC
TRBV7-9	many	TRBJ1-1	.	CASSSALNTEAFF	TGTGCCAGCAGCTCGGCCTTGAACACTGAAGCTTTCTTT
TRBV6-2/TRBV6-3	many	TRBJ2-1	.	CASSLARRSDEQFF	TGTGCCAGCAGTTTAGCACGGCGATCGGATGAGCAGTTCTTC
TRBV6-1	many	TRBJ2-2	.	CASNLEQLSSRFAGELFF	TGTGCCAGCAACCTCGAACAGTTATCCAGCAGGTTCGCCGGGGAGCTGTTTTTT
TRBV7-3	few	TRBJ1-1	.	CASSRGQLMNTEAFF	TGTGCCAGCAGCCGGGGACAACTTATGAACACTGAAGCTTTCTTT
TRBV7-2	many	TRBJ1-2	.	CASSEGNTFGYTF	TGTGCCAGCAGCGAAGGGAACACCTTCGGCTACACCTTC
TRBV5-1	few	TRBJ1-1	TRBD1	CASSGGTGVDTEAFF	TGCGCCAGCAGCGGAGGGACAGGGGTGGATACTGAAGCTTTCTTT
TRBV4-3	few	TRBJ2-5	.	CASSQQTRGHEETQYF	TGCGCCAGCAGCCAGCAGACAAGGGGACATGAAGAGACCCAGTACTTC
TRBV11-2	few	TRBJ2-2	.	CASINRGRGNTGELFF	TGTGCCAGCATAAACCGGGGCCGAGGGAACACCGGGGAGCTGTTTTTT
TRBV28	many	TRBJ1-5	.	CASRSVSNQPQHF	TGTGCCAGCAGGTCAGTCAGCAATCAGCCCCAGCATTTT
TRBV5-1	many	TRBJ2-3	.	CASSLESSTDTQYF	TGCGCCAGCAGCTTAGAGTCTAGCACAGATACGCAGTATTTT
TRBV2	many	TRBJ2-1	TRBD2	CASSLRQRGGGSDEQFF	TGTGCCAGCAGTCTACGTCAGCGGGGGGGCGGGAGCGATGAGCAGTTCTTC
TRBV2	many	TRBJ2-3	.	CASRVTGAATQYF	TGTGCCAGCAGAGTAACGGGGGCCGCCACGCAGTATTTT
TRBV18	.	TRBJ2-2	.	CASSPPIAWPGELFF	TGTGCCAGCTCACCTCCGATTGCGTGGCCCGGGGAGCTGTTTTTT
TRBV7-3	many	TRBJ2-2	TRBD2	CASSVRAGESGELFF	TGTGCCAGCAGCGTACGGGCGGGGGAATCCGGGGAGCTGTTTTTT
TRBV12-3/TRBV12-4	.	TRBJ1-4	.	CASSLGASWSGLFF	TGTGCCAGCAGTTTGGGGGCCTCGTGGAGTGGACTGTTTTTT
TRBV27	many	TRBJ2-3	TRBD2	CASSGLLAGGDTQYF	TGTGCCAGCAGTGGACTACTAGCGGGAGGAGATACGCAGTATTTT
TRBV29-1	many	TRBJ2-5	TRBD1	CSVPLGQGGETQYF	TGCAGCGTGCCGCTGGGACAGGGCGGCGAGACCCAGTACTTC
TRBV20-1	many	TRBJ2-7	TRBD2	CSARPASREGRYEQYF	TGCAGTGCTAGACCTGCCTCGCGGGAGGGGCGCTACGAGCAGTACTTC
TRBV4-3	.	TRBJ2-7	.	CASSQARSARDYEQYF	TGCGCCAGCAGCCAAGCCAGGTCAGCACGGGACTACGAGCAGTACTTC
TRBV20-1	.	TRBJ2-3	TRBD1	CSATRQGPIDTQYF	TGCAGTGCTACTAGACAGGGACCCATCGATACGCAGTATTTT
TRBV6-1	many	TRBJ2-2	.	CASKDGELFF	TGTGCCAGCAAGGACGGGGAGCTGTTTTTT
TRBV24-1	many	TRBJ2-2	TRBD1	CATSDVTGGAYTGELFF	TGTGCCACCAGTGACGTGACAGGGGGCGCATATACCGGGGAGCTGTTTTTT
TRBV5-1	.	TRBJ1-4	.	CASTRRGADEKLFF	TGCGCCAGCACTCGTAGGGGGGCCGACGAAAAACTGTTTTTT
TRBV5-4	many	TRBJ2-1	.	CASTSTAYNEQFF	TGTGCCAGCACCTCGACAGCCTACAATGAGCAGTTCTTC
TRBV12-3/TRBV12-4	many	TRBJ1-2	.	CASSLEIGWGYTF	TGTGCCAGCAGTTTAGAGATCGGTTGGGGCTACACCTTC
TRBV14	many	TRBJ2-1	.	CASSHPGQTNPYNEQFF	TGTGCCAGCAGCCACCCTGGACAGACAAATCCCTACAATGAGCAGTTCTTC
TRBV6-2/TRBV6-3	many	TRBJ1-5	.	CASSYPGYRPQHF	TGTGCCAGCAGTTACCCAGGATACAGGCCCCAGCATTTT
TRBV12-5	many	TRBJ2-1	TRBD2	CASGFGLVGGGAYNEQFF	TGTGCTAGTGGTTTTGGGTTAGTCGGGGGGGGTGCCTACAATGAGCAGTTCTTC